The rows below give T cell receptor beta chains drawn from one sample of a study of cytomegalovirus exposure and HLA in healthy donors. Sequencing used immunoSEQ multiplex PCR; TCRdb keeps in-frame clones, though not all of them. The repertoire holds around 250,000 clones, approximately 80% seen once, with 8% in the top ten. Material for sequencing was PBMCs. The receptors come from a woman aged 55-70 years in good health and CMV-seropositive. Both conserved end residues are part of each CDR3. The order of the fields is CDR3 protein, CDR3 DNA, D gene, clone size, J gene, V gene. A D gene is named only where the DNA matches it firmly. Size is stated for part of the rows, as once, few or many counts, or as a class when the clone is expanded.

CDR3 protein: CSAIQGAVAFF
CDR3 DNA: TGCAGTGCCATACAGGGGGCGGTAGCTTTCTTT
D gene: TRBD1
clone size: NA
J gene: TRBJ1-1
V gene: TRBV20-1

CDR3 protein: CSAGGAGQETQYF
CDR3 DNA: TGCAGCGCGGGAGGAGCGGGGCAAGAGACCCAGTACTTC
D gene: TRBD2
clone size: NA
J gene: TRBJ2-5
V gene: TRBV29-1

CDR3 protein: CASSLRNPGLNTEAFF
CDR3 DNA: TGTGCCAGCAGTTTAAGAAACCCAGGCTTGAACACTGAAGCTTTCTTT
D gene: NA
clone size: few
J gene: TRBJ1-1
V gene: TRBV27

CDR3 protein: CASSPGQGLQETQYF
CDR3 DNA: TGTGCCAGCAGTCCGGGACAGGGGCTCCAAGAGACCCAGTACTTC
D gene: TRBD1
clone size: few
J gene: TRBJ2-5
V gene: TRBV27

CDR3 protein: CASSLNPREKLFF
CDR3 DNA: TGTGCCAGCAGCTTAAACCCCCGGGAAAAACTGTTTTTT
D gene: NA
clone size: NA
J gene: TRBJ1-4
V gene: TRBV7-3

CDR3 protein: CASRATGATEAFF
CDR3 DNA: TGTGCCAGCAGAGCAACAGGGGCCACTGAAGCTTTCTTT
D gene: TRBD1
clone size: NA
J gene: TRBJ1-1
V gene: TRBV6-6

CDR3 protein: CASSQVGAYISNQPQHF
CDR3 DNA: TGTGCCAGCAGCCAAGTGGGAGCCTACATTAGCAATCAGCCCCAGCATTTT
D gene: NA
clone size: NA
J gene: TRBJ1-5
V gene: TRBV4-2

CDR3 protein: CAISERDRAYNEQFF
CDR3 DNA: TGTGCCATCAGTGAAAGGGACAGGGCTTACAATGAGCAGTTCTTC
D gene: TRBD1
clone size: NA
J gene: TRBJ2-1
V gene: TRBV10-3

CDR3 protein: CAWDPGLARNTQYF
CDR3 DNA: TGTGCCTGGGACCCGGGACTAGCGAGGAATACGCAGTATTTT
D gene: TRBD2
clone size: NA
J gene: TRBJ2-3
V gene: TRBV30

CDR3 protein: CASSSKSRDSNNQPQHF
CDR3 DNA: TGTGCCAGCAGCTCAAAATCCCGGGACAGTAATAATCAGCCCCAGCATTTT
D gene: TRBD1
clone size: once
J gene: TRBJ1-5
V gene: TRBV5-6

CDR3 protein: CASRDYHNYGYTF
CDR3 DNA: TGTGCCAGCCGGGACTACCATAACTATGGCTACACCTTC
D gene: NA
clone size: NA
J gene: TRBJ1-2
V gene: TRBV6-1

CDR3 protein: CASSFQGPGELFF
CDR3 DNA: TGCGCCAGCAGCTTCCAGGGTCCCGGGGAGCTGTTTTTT
D gene: NA
clone size: NA
J gene: TRBJ2-2
V gene: TRBV5-1

CDR3 protein: CASSQSGTQGNQPQHF
CDR3 DNA: TGCGCCAGCAGCCAATCCGGGACACAGGGCAATCAGCCCCAGCATTTT
D gene: NA
clone size: NA
J gene: TRBJ1-5
V gene: TRBV5-1

CDR3 protein: CASSLSGQGGYEQYF
CDR3 DNA: TGTGCCAGCAGCTTATCGGGACAGGGAGGGTACGAGCAGTACTTC
D gene: TRBD1
clone size: NA
J gene: TRBJ2-7
V gene: TRBV7-3

CDR3 protein: CASSSGLHSEREQYF
CDR3 DNA: TGTGCCAGCAGTTCGGGACTGCATTCTGAGCGCGAGCAGTACTTC
D gene: NA
clone size: NA
J gene: TRBJ2-7
V gene: TRBV6-5

CDR3 protein: CASRTPSRAGTEAFF
CDR3 DNA: TGTGCCAGTAGAACCCCCAGCAGGGCGGGAACTGAAGCTTTCTTT
D gene: NA
clone size: NA
J gene: TRBJ1-1
V gene: TRBV19

CDR3 protein: CASSQLGGPIRTYEQYF
CDR3 DNA: TGTGCCAGCAGCCAATTGGGGGGTCCGATTAGGACCTACGAGCAGTACTTC
D gene: NA
clone size: NA
J gene: TRBJ2-7
V gene: TRBV5-4

CDR3 protein: CASGRGGLAGVDTQYF
CDR3 DNA: TGTGCCAGCGGAAGAGGCGGACTAGCGGGAGTAGATACGCAGTATTTT
D gene: TRBD2
clone size: NA
J gene: TRBJ2-3
V gene: TRBV2

CDR3 protein: CASSQVFLGQGPGTGELFF
CDR3 DNA: TGCGCCAGCAGCCAAGTGTTCCTTGGGCAGGGGCCGGGAACCGGGGAGCTGTTTTTT
D gene: NA
clone size: NA
J gene: TRBJ2-2
V gene: TRBV4-1

CDR3 protein: CASSLTENTEAFF
CDR3 DNA: TGTGCCAGCAGCTTGACAGAGAACACTGAAGCTTTCTTT
D gene: NA
clone size: NA
J gene: TRBJ1-1
V gene: TRBV7-6

CDR3 protein: CASSLSQGRSGNTEAFF
CDR3 DNA: TGTGCCAGCTCACTTAGCCAGGGGAGAAGTGGGAACACTGAAGCTTTCTTT
D gene: NA
clone size: NA
J gene: TRBJ1-1
V gene: TRBV18

CDR3 protein: CASTNGALLGNTIYF
CDR3 DNA: TGTGCCAGCACAAATGGGGCACTCCTTGGAAACACCATATATTTT
D gene: NA
clone size: once
J gene: TRBJ1-3
V gene: TRBV28

CDR3 protein: CASSEGTVEQYF
CDR3 DNA: TGTGCCAGTAGTGAGGGGACAGTGGAGCAGTACTTC
D gene: TRBD1
clone size: NA
J gene: TRBJ2-7
V gene: TRBV19

CDR3 protein: CASSDVPTGQYEQYF
CDR3 DNA: TGTGCCAGCAGTGATGTTCCTACGGGACAATACGAGCAGTACTTC
D gene: NA
clone size: NA
J gene: TRBJ2-7
V gene: TRBV6-1

CDR3 protein: CASSLVALTSGYNEQFF
CDR3 DNA: TGTGCCAGCAGCTTAGTCGCCCTAACTAGCGGATACAATGAGCAGTTCTTC
D gene: TRBD2
clone size: NA
J gene: TRBJ2-1
V gene: TRBV7-8

CDR3 protein: CASSQRRTGTFTDTQYF
CDR3 DNA: TGTGCCAGCAGTCAGAGAAGGACAGGGACTTTCACAGATACGCAGTATTTT
D gene: TRBD1
clone size: NA
J gene: TRBJ2-3
V gene: TRBV2

CDR3 protein: CAGRPGGGQPQHF
CDR3 DNA: TGTGCCGGCAGGCCAGGGGGTGGTCAGCCCCAGCATTTT
D gene: TRBD1
clone size: NA
J gene: TRBJ1-5
V gene: TRBV2

CDR3 protein: CASSLGLAGLYEQYF
CDR3 DNA: TGCGCCAGCAGCCTAGGACTAGCGGGCCTTTACGAGCAGTACTTC
D gene: TRBD2
clone size: NA
J gene: TRBJ2-7
V gene: TRBV5-1

CDR3 protein: CASTVSGRGGYEQYF
CDR3 DNA: TGTGCCAGCACGGTTAGCGGGAGGGGAGGCTACGAGCAGTACTTC
D gene: TRBD2
clone size: once
J gene: TRBJ2-7
V gene: TRBV6-6

CDR3 protein: CASSLPQDNSPLHF
CDR3 DNA: TGTGCCAGCAGCTTACCACAGGATAATTCACCCCTCCACTTT
D gene: NA
clone size: NA
J gene: TRBJ1-6
V gene: TRBV5-4

CDR3 protein: CASSLEAGAGNEQFF
CDR3 DNA: TGTGCCAGCAGCTTAGAAGCGGGAGCGGGCAATGAGCAGTTCTTC
D gene: TRBD2
clone size: NA
J gene: TRBJ2-1
V gene: TRBV5-4

CDR3 protein: CASSPGPLAGWTDTQYF
CDR3 DNA: TGTGCCAGCAGCCCAGGACCACTAGCGGGATGGACAGATACGCAGTATTTT
D gene: TRBD2
clone size: NA
J gene: TRBJ2-3
V gene: TRBV5-4

CDR3 protein: CASSLGLSGTGGYEQYF
CDR3 DNA: TGTGCCAGCAGCTTAGGTCTCTCTGGGACAGGGGGGTACGAGCAGTACTTC
D gene: TRBD1
clone size: NA
J gene: TRBJ2-7
V gene: TRBV7-9

CDR3 protein: CASTRLFSYNEQFF
CDR3 DNA: TGTGCCAGCACAAGACTATTCTCCTACAATGAGCAGTTCTTC
D gene: NA
clone size: NA
J gene: TRBJ2-1
V gene: TRBV27

CDR3 protein: CASSLGPSGRLLGSYNEQFF
CDR3 DNA: TGCGCCAGCAGCTTGGGACCTAGCGGGAGGTTGTTAGGATCCTACAATGAGCAGTTCTTC
D gene: TRBD2
clone size: few
J gene: TRBJ2-1
V gene: TRBV5-1

CDR3 protein: CASTRGGVLGQPQHF
CDR3 DNA: TGTGCCAGTACCAGGGGAGGGGTCCTGGGTCAGCCCCAGCATTTT
D gene: NA
clone size: NA
J gene: TRBJ1-5
V gene: TRBV19

CDR3 protein: CASSVDIGVETQYF
CDR3 DNA: TGTGCCAGCAGCGTGGACATTGGGGTAGAGACCCAGTACTTC
D gene: NA
clone size: NA
J gene: TRBJ2-5
V gene: TRBV9

CDR3 protein: CSVEDPSGQLYSYNEQFF
CDR3 DNA: TGCAGCGTTGAAGACCCTAGCGGGCAACTCTACTCCTACAATGAGCAGTTCTTC
D gene: TRBD2
clone size: NA
J gene: TRBJ2-1
V gene: TRBV29-1

CDR3 protein: CASSSIRYSGNTIYF
CDR3 DNA: TGTGCCAGCAGCTCGATACGGTATTCTGGAAACACCATATATTTT
D gene: NA
clone size: NA
J gene: TRBJ1-3
V gene: TRBV11-2

CDR3 protein: CASRTGPQPQHF
CDR3 DNA: TGTGCCAGCAGAACAGGTCCTCAGCCTCAGCATTTT
D gene: NA
clone size: once
J gene: TRBJ1-5
V gene: TRBV27

CDR3 protein: CASSPGTDYGYTF
CDR3 DNA: TGTGCCAGCAGTCCCGGGACAGACTATGGCTACACCTTC
D gene: TRBD1
clone size: NA
J gene: TRBJ1-2
V gene: TRBV6-4

CDR3 protein: CATSMDLTGLSYEQYF
CDR3 DNA: TGTGCCACCAGCATGGATTTGACAGGGCTTAGCTACGAGCAGTACTTC
D gene: TRBD1
clone size: NA
J gene: TRBJ2-7
V gene: TRBV15

CDR3 protein: CASSLAGTSGQYEQYF
CDR3 DNA: TGTGCCAGCAGCTTAGCTGGGACTAGCGGCCAATACGAGCAGTACTTC
D gene: TRBD2
clone size: NA
J gene: TRBJ2-7
V gene: TRBV7-2

CDR3 protein: CASSQEGQSSYNEQFF
CDR3 DNA: TGCGCCAGCAGCCAAGAAGGACAGAGCTCCTACAATGAGCAGTTCTTC
D gene: NA
clone size: NA
J gene: TRBJ2-1
V gene: TRBV4-1